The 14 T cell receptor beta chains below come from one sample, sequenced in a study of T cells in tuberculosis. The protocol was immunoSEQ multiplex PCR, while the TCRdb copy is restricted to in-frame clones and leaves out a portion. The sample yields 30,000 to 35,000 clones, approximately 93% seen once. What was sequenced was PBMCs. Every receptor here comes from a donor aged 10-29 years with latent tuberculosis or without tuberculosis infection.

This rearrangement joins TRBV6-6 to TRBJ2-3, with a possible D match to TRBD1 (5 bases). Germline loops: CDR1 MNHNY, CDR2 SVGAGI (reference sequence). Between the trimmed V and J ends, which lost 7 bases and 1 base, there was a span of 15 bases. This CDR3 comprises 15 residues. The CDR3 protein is CASNTGLRRTDTQYF. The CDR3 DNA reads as TGTGCCAGCAATACAGGTCTACGTCGCACAGATACGCAGTATTTT.

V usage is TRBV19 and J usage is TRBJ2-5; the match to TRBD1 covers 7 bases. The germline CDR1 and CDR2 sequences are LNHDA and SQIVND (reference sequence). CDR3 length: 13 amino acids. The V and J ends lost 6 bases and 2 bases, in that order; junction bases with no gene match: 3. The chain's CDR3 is CASRTGQQETQYF. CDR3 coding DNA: TGTGCCAGTAGGACGGGACAGCAAGAGACCCAGTACTTC.

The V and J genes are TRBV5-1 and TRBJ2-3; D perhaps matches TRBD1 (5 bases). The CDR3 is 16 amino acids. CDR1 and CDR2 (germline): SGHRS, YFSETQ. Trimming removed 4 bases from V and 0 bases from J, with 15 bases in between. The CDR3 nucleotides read TGCGCCAGCAGCCGGGTTGACAGTCCTAGCACAGATACGCAGTATTTT. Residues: CASSRVDSPSTDTQYF.

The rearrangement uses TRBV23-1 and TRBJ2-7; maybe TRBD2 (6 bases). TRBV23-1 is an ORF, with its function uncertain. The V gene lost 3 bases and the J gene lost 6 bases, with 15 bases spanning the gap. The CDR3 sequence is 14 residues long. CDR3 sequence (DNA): TGCGCCAGCAGTCAGACCGGGCCCGGGGGCGAGCAGTACTTC. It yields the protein CASSQTGPGGEQYF.

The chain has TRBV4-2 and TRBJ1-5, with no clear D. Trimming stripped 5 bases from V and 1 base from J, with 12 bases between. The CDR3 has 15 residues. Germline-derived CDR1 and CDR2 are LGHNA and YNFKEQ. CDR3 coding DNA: TGTGCCAGCAGCTTTCGAGTGGTCAGCAATCAGCCCCAGCATTTT. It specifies CASSFRVVSNQPQHF.

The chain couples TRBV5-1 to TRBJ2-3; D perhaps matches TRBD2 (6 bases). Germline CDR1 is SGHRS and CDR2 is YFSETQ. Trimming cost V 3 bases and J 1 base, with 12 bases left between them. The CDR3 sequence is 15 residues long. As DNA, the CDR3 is TGCGCCAGCAGCTGGCGTGGGGAGGGCACAGATACGCAGTATTTT. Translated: CASSWRGEGTDTQYF.

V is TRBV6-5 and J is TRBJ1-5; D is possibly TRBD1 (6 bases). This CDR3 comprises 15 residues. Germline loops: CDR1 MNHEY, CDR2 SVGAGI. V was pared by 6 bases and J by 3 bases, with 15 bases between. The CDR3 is CASSPLGGPNQPQHF. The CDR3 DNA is TGTGCCAGCAGCCCCCTCGGGGGGCCCAATCAGCCCCAGCATTTT.

The chain's CDR3 is CASSAGLATNEKLFF. CDR3 in DNA: TGTGCCAGCAGCGCCGGTCTTGCAACTAATGAAAAACTGTTTTTT. The chain joins TRBV2 to TRBJ1-4; D is unresolved. Germline CDR1 reads SNHLY; CDR2 reads FYNNEI. Trimming removed 6 bases at V and 0 bases at J, with 11 bases between. The CDR3 sequence is 15 residues long.

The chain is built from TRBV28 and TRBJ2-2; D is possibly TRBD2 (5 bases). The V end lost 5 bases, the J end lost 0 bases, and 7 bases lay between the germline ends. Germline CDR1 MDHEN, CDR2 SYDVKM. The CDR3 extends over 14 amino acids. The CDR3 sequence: CASSKDSNTGELFF. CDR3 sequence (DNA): TGTGCCAGCAGTAAGGACTCGAACACCGGGGAGCTGTTTTTT.

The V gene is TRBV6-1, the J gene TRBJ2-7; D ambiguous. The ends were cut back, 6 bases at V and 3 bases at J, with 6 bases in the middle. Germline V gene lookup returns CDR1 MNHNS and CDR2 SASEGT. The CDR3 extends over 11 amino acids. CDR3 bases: TGTGCCAGCAGCCTTTACTACGAGCAGTACTTC. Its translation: CASSLYYEQYF.

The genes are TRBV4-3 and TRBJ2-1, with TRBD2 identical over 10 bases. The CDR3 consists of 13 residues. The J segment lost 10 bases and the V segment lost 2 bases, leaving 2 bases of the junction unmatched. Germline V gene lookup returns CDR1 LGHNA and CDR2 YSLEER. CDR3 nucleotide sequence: TGCGCCAGCAGCCAACTAGCGGGAGACGAGCAGTTCTTC. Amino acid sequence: CASSQLAGDEQFF.

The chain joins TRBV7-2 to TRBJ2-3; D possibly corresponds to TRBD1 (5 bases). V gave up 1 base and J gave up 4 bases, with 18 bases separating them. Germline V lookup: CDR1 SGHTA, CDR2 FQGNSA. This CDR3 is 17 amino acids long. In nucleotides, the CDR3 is TGTGCCAGCAGCTTAGTATACGCAGGGCTGGTTCCAGATACGCAGTATTTT. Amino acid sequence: CASSLVYAGLVPDTQYF.

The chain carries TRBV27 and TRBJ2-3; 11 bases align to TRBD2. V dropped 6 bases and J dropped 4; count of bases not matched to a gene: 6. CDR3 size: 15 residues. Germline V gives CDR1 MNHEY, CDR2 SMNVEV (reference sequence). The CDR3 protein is CASRFSGGAPDTQYF. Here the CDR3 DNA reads TGTGCCAGCAGATTTAGCGGGGGGGCACCAGATACGCAGTATTTT.

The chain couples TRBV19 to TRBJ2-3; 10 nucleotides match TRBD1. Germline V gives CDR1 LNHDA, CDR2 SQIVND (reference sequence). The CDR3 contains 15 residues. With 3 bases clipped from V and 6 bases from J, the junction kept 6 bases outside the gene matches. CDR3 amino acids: CASSMTGGRVDTQYF. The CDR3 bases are TGTGCCAGTAGTATGACAGGGGGCCGCGTTGATACGCAGTATTTT.